These 26 T cell receptor beta chains were all obtained from the same sample, sequenced in a study of cytomegalovirus exposure and HLA in healthy donors. Clones were read by immunoSEQ multiplex PCR, and TCRdb kept only the in-frame ones, dropping some. The sample holds 200,000 to 250,000 clones, 65% to 85% seen once. Source material: PBMCs. These receptors were taken from a woman in her 30s in good health and CMV-seropositive.

The rearrangement joins TRBV7-3 to TRBJ2-1, with 11 bases matching TRBD2. Trimming took 0 bases from V and 4 from J; bases not matched to a gene: 2. The CDR3 has 16 amino acids. CDR1 and CDR2 from the germline V gene are SGHTA and FQGTGA. The CDR3 nucleotides are TGTGCCAGCAGCTTAACTAGCGGGAGGGTATACAATGAGCAGTTCTTC. Translating it yields CASSLTSGRVYNEQFF.

This chain connects TRBV4-1 to TRBJ1-5; 7 bases agree with TRBD1. The CDR3 is made up of 15 amino acids. The trim removed 4 bases at V and 3 bases at J, leaving 6 bases unmatched. The germline V gene encodes CDR1 MGHRA and CDR2 YSYEKL. The DNA of the CDR3 is TGCGCCAGCAGCCTTCACAGGGGTAACAATCAGCCCCAGCATTTT. It specifies CASSLHRGNNQPQHF.

The CDR3 DNA follows: TGTGCCAGCAGCCCGTCCCCGGGACACTCTGGAAACACCATATATTTT. It yields the protein CASSPSPGHSGNTIYF. The V and J genes are TRBV9 and TRBJ1-3; a weak D match, TRBD1 (6 bases). The germline CDR1 and CDR2 sequences are SGDLS and YYNGEE. CDR3 length: 16 amino acids. V lost 4 bases and J lost 0, with 14 bases in between.

V is TRBV9 and J is TRBJ2-3; 7 bases are shared with TRBD2. Germline CDR1 SGDLS, CDR2 YYNGEE. This CDR3 comprises 18 residues. V was clipped by 0 bases and J by 3 bases; unmatched bases: 13. In DNA, the CDR3 is TGTGCCAGCAGCGTAGGAAATTGGGAGGGAACTGCGACAGATACGCAGTATTTT. Translation: CASSVGNWEGTATDTQYF.

The chain uses TRBV19 and TRBJ2-7; 11 bases map to TRBD2. In germline, CDR1 is LNHDA, CDR2 SQIVND (reference sequence). This CDR3 has 16 residues. The V segment lost 2 bases and the J segment 4 bases; nucleotides outside the gene matches: 7. The CDR3: CASSITTSGSGYEQYF. The CDR3 coding sequence is TGTGCCAGTAGTATAACTACTAGCGGGAGTGGGTACGAGCAGTACTTC.

The chain has TRBV28 and TRBJ1-2, with D perhaps matching TRBD1 (6 bases). Germline lookup yields CDR1 MDHEN and CDR2 SYDVKM. The CDR3 spans 13 residues. V was cut by 5 bases and J by 5 bases, with 12 bases left in between. This CDR3 reads CASSGGQPYGYTF. The CDR3 nucleotides are TGTGCCAGCAGTGGAGGACAGCCATATGGCTACACCTTC.

J is TRBJ1-2 and V is TRBV20-1; D is ambiguous. V shed 7 bases and J shed 5 bases, with 8 bases lying between them. Germline V CDR1 and CDR2: DFQATT, SNEGSKA (reference sequence). CDR3 length: 10 amino acids. In nucleotides, the CDR3 is TGCAGTGTCCAACCTTATGGCTACACCTTC. Its protein is CSVQPYGYTF.

This clone came up once. V is TRBV25-1 and J is TRBJ2-2, with 7 positions matching TRBD1. Per germline, CDR1 MGHDK and CDR2 SYGVNS. The V segment lost 2 bases and the J segment 1 base; nucleotides outside the gene matches: 10. This CDR3 has 18 amino acids. In DNA, the CDR3 is TGTGCCAGCAGTGAAACGCGATATAGGACAGGGAACACCGGGGAGCTGTTTTTT. Its translation is CASSETRYRTGNTGELFF.

The V gene is TRBV5-1, the J gene TRBJ2-7; a weak D match, TRBD2 (5 bases). This CDR3 comprises 14 residues. V was clipped by 0 bases and J by 0 bases, with 7 bases between them. CDR1 and CDR2 from the germline V gene are SGHRS and YFSETQ. The CDR3 is CASSLAGSSYEQYF. Written as DNA, the CDR3 is TGCGCCAGCAGCTTGGCGGGAAGCTCCTACGAGCAGTACTTC.

This clone was seen more than once but under ten times. This chain connects TRBV6-5 to TRBJ2-4; TRBD2 is a possible D gene (7 bases). V lost 5 bases and J lost 7, with 18 bases in between. CDR1 MNHEY and CDR2 SVGAGI come from the germline V gene. The CDR3 has 15 amino acids. CDR3 sequence (DNA): TGTGCCAGCAGTCAGGGTGAGGGGGAGGGGAACATTCAGTACTTC. It yields the protein CASSQGEGEGNIQYF.

The chain joins TRBV27 to TRBJ2-7; tentatively, D is TRBD2 (5 bases). Germline V CDR1 and CDR2: MNHEY, SMNVEV (reference sequence). CDR3 length: 15 residues. V was cut by 0 bases and J by 5 bases, with 14 bases left in between. CDR3 protein: CASSLSPRGIHEQYF. The CDR3 DNA reads as TGTGCCAGCAGTTTATCACCCAGAGGGATCCACGAGCAGTACTTC.

This clone was counted between two and nine times. The CDR3 nucleotides read TGTGCCAGCAGTTCGTGGCCCAACTATGGCTACACCTTC. Translation gives CASSSWPNYGYTF. The V call is TRBV28, the J call TRBJ1-2; D is uncertain. V lost 4 bases and J 2 bases, leaving 8 bases between the germline ends. This CDR3 region has 13 residues. Germline CDR1 reads MDHEN; CDR2 reads SYDVKM.

This clone was seen just once. The chain uses TRBV11-2 and TRBJ2-7; TRBD1 matches 7 bases. This CDR3 contains 15 residues. Unmatched junction bases numbered 9, after V lost 7 bases and J lost 0 bases. Germline CDR1 and CDR2: SGHAT and FQNNGV. CDR3 sequence (DNA): TGTGCCAGCAAAGTAGGGGGCAGTCACTCCTACGAGCAGTACTTC. Translation: CASKVGGSHSYEQYF. The full variable domain, completed using reference TRBV11-2 and TRBJ2-7, is EAGVAQSPRYKIIEKRQSVAFWCNPISGHATLYWYQQILGQGPKLLIQFQNNGVVDDSQLPKDRFSAERLKGVDSTLKIQPAKLEDSAVYLCASKVGGSHSYEQYFGPGTRLTVT.

The rearrangement joins TRBV4-3 to TRBJ2-7; no clear D gene. Germline V gene lookup returns CDR1 LGHNA and CDR2 YSLEER. This CDR3 comprises 12 residues. Trimming took 0 bases from V and 3 from J, leaving 3 bases between them. The CDR3 reads CASSQENYEQYF. The CDR3 DNA is TGCGCCAGCAGCCAAGAGAACTACGAGCAGTACTTC.

The chain carries TRBV4-1 and TRBJ2-7; no firm D call. The CDR3 has 15 residues. Trimming removed 1 base from V and 1 base from J, with 11 bases in between. The germline gives CDR1 MGHRA, CDR2 YSYEKL. This chain's CDR3 is CASSQGRMGSYEQYF. The DNA of the CDR3 is TGCGCCAGCAGCCAAGGTCGGATGGGTTCCTACGAGCAGTACTTC.

The genes are TRBV11-3 and TRBJ2-7, with 9 bases fitting TRBD1. The CDR3 totals 13 residues. The V and J ends lost 2 bases and 6 bases, in that order; junction bases with no gene match: 2. Germline V lookup: CDR1 SGHNT, CDR2 YENEEA. CDR3 in DNA: TGTGCCAGCAGCTTACAGGGACAGGGCGAGCAGTACTTC. Its translation: CASSLQGQGEQYF.

The chain links TRBV30 to TRBJ1-1; no definite D call. CDR1 is GTSNPN, CDR2 SVGIG, per germline (reference sequence). Trimming stripped 4 bases from V and 8 bases from J, with 11 bases between. The CDR3 loop spans 11 amino acids. The CDR3 loop reads CAWTYGNEAFF. CDR3 sequence (DNA): TGTGCCTGGACTTATGGGAACGAAGCTTTCTTT.

The chain couples TRBV6-5 to TRBJ1-1; no clear D. CDR1 is MNHEY, CDR2 SVGAGI, per germline. The CDR3 loop spans 15 amino acids. V shed 4 bases and J shed 3 bases, with 15 bases lying between them. The CDR3 loop is CASSSSMRADTEAFF. As DNA, the CDR3 is TGTGCCAGCAGTTCCTCAATGAGGGCGGACACTGAAGCTTTCTTT.

The chain recombines TRBV5-4 with TRBJ2-5, with 7 bases identical to TRBD2. J gave up 7 bases and V 4 bases, and 16 bases lay outside the gene matches. CDR1 SGHNT and CDR2 YYREEE come from the germline V gene (reference sequence). The CDR3 loop spans 16 amino acids. CDR3 loop: CASSQAGEGPLVTQYF. Written as DNA, the CDR3 is TGTGCCAGCAGCCAGGCCGGGGAGGGTCCCCTCGTGACCCAGTACTTC.

The chain couples TRBV5-6 to TRBJ1-5; 9 positions match TRBD1. The CDR3 covers 16 residues. Germline lookup yields CDR1 SGHDT and CDR2 YYEEEE. Trimming at V came to 0 bases and at J to 2 bases, leaving 3 bases not matched to a gene. CDR3 region: CASSLGTGAGNQPQHF. As DNA, the CDR3 is TGTGCCAGCAGCTTGGGGACAGGGGCCGGCAATCAGCCCCAGCATTTT.

V usage is TRBV29-1 and J usage is TRBJ1-2; no reliable D call. From germline, CDR1 is SQVTM and CDR2 ANQGSEA. Deletions cut 1 base from V and 0 bases from J, with 6 bases between. The CDR3 is 13 amino acids. The CDR3 DNA reads as TGCAGCGTTGAAGGCAGGCCTAACTATGGCTACACCTTC. Protein: CSVEGRPNYGYTF.

The chain employs TRBV30 and TRBJ2-7; D is undetermined. This CDR3 has 10 amino acids. CDR1 and CDR2 from the germline V gene are GTSNPN and SVGIG (reference sequence). Trimming stripped 4 bases from V and 6 bases from J, with 7 bases between. The CDR3 is CAWMSCEQYF. The CDR3 DNA reads TGTGCCTGGATGAGCTGCGAGCAGTACTTC. The whole variable domain, remainder taken from reference TRBV30 and TRBJ2-7, is SQTIHQWPATLVQPVGSPLSLECTVEGTSNPNLYWYRQAAGRGLQLLFYSVGIGQISSEVPQNLSASRPQDRQFILSSKKLLLSDSGFYLCAWMSCEQYFGPGTRLTVT.

The chain uses TRBV7-8 and TRBJ2-1; no clear D. CDR1 SGHVS and CDR2 FQNEAQ come from the germline V gene. The CDR3 has 11 residues. V lost 5 bases and J 10 bases, leaving 9 bases between the germline ends. CDR3 residues: CASSPHEEQFF. CDR3 sequence (DNA): TGTGCCAGCAGCCCCCACGAAGAGCAGTTCTTC.

The J gene is TRBJ1-5, the V gene TRBV7-8; D is ambiguous. Trimming left V 5 bases short and J 1 base short, with 15 bases between. CDR1 is SGHVS and CDR2 is FQNEAQ in the germline V gene. This CDR3 has 16 residues. Here the CDR3 DNA reads TGTGCCAGCAGCGACGGTGTAGGGCCCAGCAATCAGCCCCAGCATTTT. Protein sequence: CASSDGVGPSNQPQHF.

The chain recombines TRBV30 with TRBJ1-1; 9 nucleotides line up with TRBD1. Germline CDR1 is GTSNPN and CDR2 is SVGIG (reference sequence). The CDR3 has 13 residues. J gave up 10 bases and V 2 bases, and 8 bases lay outside the gene matches. This chain's CDR3 is CAWSMDRGAGAFF. CDR3 coding DNA: TGTGCCTGGAGTATGGACAGGGGAGCGGGAGCTTTCTTT.

The chain carries TRBV10-3 and TRBJ2-7, with 8 bases identical to TRBD1. CDR3 length equals 14 residues. Germline V lookup: CDR1 ENHRY, CDR2 SYGVKD. The ends lost 2 bases at V and 7 bases at J; junction bases unmatched: 7. The CDR3 reads CAISEKQGGGEQYF. For the CDR3, the DNA is TGTGCCATCAGTGAGAAACAGGGGGGTGGGGAGCAGTACTTC.